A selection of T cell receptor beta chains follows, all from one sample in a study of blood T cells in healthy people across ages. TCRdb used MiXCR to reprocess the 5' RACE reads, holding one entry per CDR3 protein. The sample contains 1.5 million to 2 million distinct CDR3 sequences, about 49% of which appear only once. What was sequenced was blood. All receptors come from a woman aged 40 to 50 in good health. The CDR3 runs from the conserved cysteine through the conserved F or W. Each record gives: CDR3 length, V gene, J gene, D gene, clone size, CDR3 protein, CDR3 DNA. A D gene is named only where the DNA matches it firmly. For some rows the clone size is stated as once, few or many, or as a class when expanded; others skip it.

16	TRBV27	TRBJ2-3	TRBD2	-	CASTPRYGGAGDTQYF	TGTGCCAGCACTCCGAGGTACGGGGGGGCAGGAGATACGCAGTATTTT
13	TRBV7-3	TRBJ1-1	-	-	CASSSQGIDEAFF	TGTGCCAGCAGCTCTCAGGGAATTGATGAAGCTTTCTTT
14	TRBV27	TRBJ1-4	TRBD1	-	CASSLFRDSEKLFF	TGTGCCAGCAGTTTATTCCGGGACAGTGAAAAACTGTTTTTT
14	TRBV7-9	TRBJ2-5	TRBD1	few	CASRSTGKIKTQYF	TGTGCCAGCAGATCGACAGGGAAAATAAAGACCCAGTACTTC
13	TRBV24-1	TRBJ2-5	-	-	CATSDFHGETQYF	TGTGCCACCAGTGATTTTCACGGAGAGACCCAGTACTTC
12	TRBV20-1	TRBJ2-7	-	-	CSAREASYEQYF	TGCAGTGCTAGAGAAGCCTCCTACGAGCAGTACTTC
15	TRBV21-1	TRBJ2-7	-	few	CASKLSGGASYEQYF	TGTGCCAGCAAACTTAGCGGGGGGGCGTCCTACGAGCAGTACTTC
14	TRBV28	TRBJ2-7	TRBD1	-	CASTSRRQGFEQYF	TGTGCCAGCACCTCTCGCAGACAGGGGTTCGAGCAGTACTTC
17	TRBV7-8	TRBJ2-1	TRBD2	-	CASSPAGGASSYNEQFF	TGTGCCAGCAGCCCAGCCGGGGGGGCAAGCTCCTACAATGAGCAGTTCTTC
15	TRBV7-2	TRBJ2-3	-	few	CASSLLGGGADTQYF	TGTGCCAGCAGCTTGTTAGGGGGAGGGGCAGATACGCAGTATTTT
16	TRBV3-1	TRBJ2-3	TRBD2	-	CASSRRVGTSGDTQYF	TGTGCCAGCAGCCGCCGGGTTGGTACTAGCGGGGATACGCAGTATTTT
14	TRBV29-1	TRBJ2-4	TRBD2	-	CSVSRGGAGVIQYF	TGCAGCGTTTCCCGCGGGGGGGCAGGGGTCATTCAGTACTTC
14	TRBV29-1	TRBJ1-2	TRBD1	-	CSVDRGQGAQGYTF	TGCAGCGTTGACCGGGGACAGGGGGCTCAAGGCTACACCTTC
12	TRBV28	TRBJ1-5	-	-	CASRTDIQPQHF	TGTGCCAGCAGGACGGACATTCAGCCCCAGCATTTT
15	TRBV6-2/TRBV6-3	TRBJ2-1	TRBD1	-	CASSLRDSAYNEQFF	TGTGCCAGCAGTCTCCGGGACAGTGCCTACAATGAGCAGTTCTTC
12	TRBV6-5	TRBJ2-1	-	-	CASKSPGREQFF	TGTGCCAGCAAATCACCGGGACGAGAGCAGTTCTTC
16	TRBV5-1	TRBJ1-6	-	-	CASSPGDRGDSSPLHF	TGCGCCAGCAGCCCGGGCGACAGAGGGGACTCTTCACCCCTCCACTTT
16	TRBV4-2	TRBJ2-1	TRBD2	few	CASSQEMAGGSNEQFF	TGTGCCAGCAGCCAAGAGATGGCGGGGGGGAGCAATGAGCAGTTCTTC
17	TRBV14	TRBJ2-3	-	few	CASSQGASGAGTDTQYF	TGTGCCAGCAGCCAAGGTGCGTCAGGAGCAGGCACAGATACGCAGTATTTT
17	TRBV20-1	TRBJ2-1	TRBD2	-	CSARKVTSGGPNNEQFF	TGCAGTGCTAGGAAAGTGACTAGCGGGGGGCCGAACAATGAGCAGTTCTTC
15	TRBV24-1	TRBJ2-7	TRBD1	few	CATSDSGTGSYEQYF	TGTGCCACCAGTGATTCCGGGACAGGGTCCTACGAGCAGTACTTC
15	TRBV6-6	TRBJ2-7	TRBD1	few	CASSRTGGGTYEQYF	TGTGCCAGCAGTCGTACAGGGGGTGGGACCTACGAGCAGTACTTC
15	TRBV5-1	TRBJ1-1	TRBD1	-	CASSPTGATNTEAFF	TGCGCCAGCAGCCCGACAGGGGCGACGAACACTGAAGCTTTCTTT
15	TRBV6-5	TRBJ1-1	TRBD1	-	CASRGGQGTNTEAFF	TGTGCCAGCAGGGGAGGACAGGGAACGAACACTGAAGCTTTCTTT
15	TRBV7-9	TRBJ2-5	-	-	CASSSRRGREETQYF	TGTGCCAGCAGCTCCCGACGTGGTAGGGAAGAGACCCAGTACTTC
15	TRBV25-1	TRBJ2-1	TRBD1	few	CASSEWGQGDNEQFF	TGTGCCAGCAGTGAGTGGGGACAGGGCGACAATGAGCAGTTCTTC
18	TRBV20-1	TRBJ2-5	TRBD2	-	CSARDYGRAGGRQETQYF	TGCAGTGCTAGAGATTATGGTCGAGCGGGGGGTCGGCAAGAGACCCAGTACTTC
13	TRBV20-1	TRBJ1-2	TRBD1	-	CSAVRDRTYGYTF	TGCAGTGCCGTCCGGGACAGGACATATGGCTACACCTTC
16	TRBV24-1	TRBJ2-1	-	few	CATSAVNPFPDNEQFF	TGTGCCACCAGTGCCGTCAACCCTTTTCCGGACAATGAGCAGTTCTTC
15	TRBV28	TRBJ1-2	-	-	CASSDWTESNYGYTF	TGTGCCAGCAGTGACTGGACAGAGAGTAACTATGGCTACACCTTC
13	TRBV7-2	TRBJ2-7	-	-	CASSLDPNREQYF	TGTGCCAGCAGCTTAGATCCGAATCGCGAGCAGTACTTC
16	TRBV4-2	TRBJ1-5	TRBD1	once	CASSEGTDYSNQPQHF	TGTGCCAGCAGCGAGGGGACAGACTATAGCAATCAGCCCCAGCATTTT
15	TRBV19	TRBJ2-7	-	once	CASSKKGQQPYEQYF	TGTGCCAGTAGTAAAAAGGGACAACAGCCCTACGAGCAGTACTTC
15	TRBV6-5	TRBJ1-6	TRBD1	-	CASSYYQGGEAPLHF	TGTGCCAGCAGTTACTATCAGGGGGGGGAAGCACCCCTCCACTTT
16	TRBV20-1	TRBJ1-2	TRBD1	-	CSARERPGQGNYGYTF	TGCAGTGCTAGAGAGCGACCGGGACAGGGTAACTATGGCTACACCTTC
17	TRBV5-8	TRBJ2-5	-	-	CASSLVPAGGLQETQYF	TGTGCCAGCAGCTTGGTTCCAGCAGGGGGGTTACAAGAGACCCAGTACTTC
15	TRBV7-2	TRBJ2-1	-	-	CASSLTVSGNGEQFF	TGTGCCAGCAGCCTAACTGTTTCAGGGAACGGGGAGCAGTTCTTC
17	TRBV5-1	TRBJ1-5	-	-	CASSSSVTADINQPQHF	TGCGCCAGCAGCTCCAGTGTGACAGCGGACATAAATCAGCCCCAGCATTTT
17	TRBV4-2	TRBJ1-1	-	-	CASTIRGGQGMDTEAFF	TGTGCCAGCACCATAAGGGGTGGGCAGGGGATGGACACTGAAGCTTTCTTT
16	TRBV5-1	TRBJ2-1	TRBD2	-	CASSQGLAGWGNEQFF	TGCGCCAGCAGCCAGGGACTAGCGGGGTGGGGGAATGAGCAGTTCTTC
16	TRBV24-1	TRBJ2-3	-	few	CATSDLGRMGSDTQYF	TGTGCCACCAGTGATCTTGGACGGATGGGGTCAGATACGCAGTATTTT
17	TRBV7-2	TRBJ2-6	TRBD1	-	CASSRTGGGSGANVLTF	TGTGCCAGCAGCCGGACAGGGGGCGGCTCTGGGGCCAACGTCCTGACTTTC
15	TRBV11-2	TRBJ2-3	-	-	CASSLVAVRTDTQYF	TGTGCCAGCAGCTTAGTCGCGGTTCGCACAGATACGCAGTATTTT
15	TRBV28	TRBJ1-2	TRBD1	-	CASSQTDRGSGGYTF	TGTGCCAGCAGCCAAACGGACAGGGGATCAGGCGGCTACACCTTC
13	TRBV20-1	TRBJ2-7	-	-	CSALRGLAYEQYF	TGCAGTGCCCTAAGGGGGTTGGCCTACGAGCAGTACTTC
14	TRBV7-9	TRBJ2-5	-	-	CASSILQSGETQYF	TGTGCCAGCAGCATACTCCAGTCTGGGGAGACCCAGTACTTC
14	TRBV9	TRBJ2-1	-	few	CASSVAPSYREQFF	TGTGCCAGCAGCGTAGCCCCTTCCTATCGAGAGCAGTTCTTC
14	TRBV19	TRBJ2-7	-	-	CASMRAGSYNEQYF	TGTGCCAGTATGCGGGCGGGCTCCTACAATGAGCAGTACTTC
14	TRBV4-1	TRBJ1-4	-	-	CASSQLEANEKLFF	TGCGCCAGCAGCCAGCTAGAGGCCAATGAAAAACTGTTTTTT
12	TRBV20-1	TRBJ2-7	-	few	CSAPSSTSEQYF	TGCAGTGCCCCATCCAGCACGAGCGAGCAGTACTTC
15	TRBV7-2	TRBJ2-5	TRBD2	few	CASSPGGGGEETQYF	TGTGCCAGCAGCCCCGGGGGGGGCGGTGAAGAGACCCAGTACTTC
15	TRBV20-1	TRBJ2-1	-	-	CSAEGQHTTYNEQFF	TGCAGTGCGGAAGGACAGCACACCACCTACAATGAGCAGTTCTTC
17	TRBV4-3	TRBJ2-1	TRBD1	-	CASSRVWGQGAGNEQFF	TGCGCCAGCAGCCGGGTCTGGGGACAGGGGGCGGGGAATGAGCAGTTCTTC
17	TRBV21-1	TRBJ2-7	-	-	CASSKGGLAGASYEQYF	TGTGCCAGCAGCAAGGGTGGACTAGCGGGGGCCTCCTACGAGCAGTACTTC
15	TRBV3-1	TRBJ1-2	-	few	CASSQEVAGGYGYTF	TGTGCCAGCAGCCAAGAAGTGGCGGGAGGCTACGGCTACACCTTC
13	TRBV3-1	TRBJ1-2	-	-	CASSPFKGYGYTF	TGTGCCAGCAGCCCTTTTAAAGGCTATGGCTACACCTTC
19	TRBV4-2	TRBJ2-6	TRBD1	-	CASSQFSGTAISGANVLTF	TGTGCCAGCAGCCAATTCTCCGGGACAGCGATCTCTGGGGCCAACGTCCTGACTTTC
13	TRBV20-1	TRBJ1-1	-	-	CSARPGGNTEAFF	TGCAGTGCTAGACCGGGGGGGAACACTGAAGCTTTCTTT
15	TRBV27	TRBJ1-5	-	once	CASSPLDRPNQPQHF	TGTGCCAGCAGTCCCCTCGACAGGCCCAATCAGCCCCAGCATTTT